Presented here are 19 T cell receptor beta chains from one specimen sequenced in a study of patients and donors after allogeneic stem cell transplantation. MiXCR, applied by TCRdb to the RT-PCR reads, yields one record per CDR3 protein. The sample lists over 400,000 distinct CDR3 sequences, roughly 17% occurring once. Sequencing was carried out using blood, either unsorted or a sorted T cell fraction (not recorded which). Every receptor here comes from a human donor who was either an allogeneic HSCT recipient or a stem cell or donor lymphocyte infusion donor (not recorded which). It is not recorded whose cells these are; they may come from a transplant donor.

This clonotype appeared a few times. The chain recombines TRBV20-1 with TRBJ2-7; D is possibly TRBD1 (6 bases). The CDR3 runs 14 residues. The germline V and J ends were trimmed by 5 bases and 2 bases, with 16 bases remaining between them. The V gene's germline CDR1 is DFQATT and CDR2 SNEGSKA (reference sequence). In nucleotides, the CDR3 is TGCAGTGCTTTTCACCGACAGGTGACCTACGAGCAGTACTTC. Translated: CSAFHRQVTYEQYF.

This clonotype was picked up a small number of times. This rearrangement joins TRBV4-3 to TRBJ2-1; a weak D match, TRBD2 (7 bases). The CDR3 has 20 amino acids. The germline gives CDR1 LGHNA, CDR2 YSLEER. Trimming cost V 0 bases and J 0 bases, with 21 bases left between them. For the CDR3, the DNA is TGCGCCAGCAGCCAAGATTGGAACGGGGGGCTGTTTCGCTCCTACAATGAGCAGTTCTTC. This sequence encodes CASSQDWNGGLFRSYNEQFF.

The chain is built from TRBV15 and TRBJ1-5, with D hard to call. The CDR3 totals 18 residues. Trimming pared 2 bases from V and 2 bases from J, leaving 19 bases between. Per germline, CDR1 LNHNV and CDR2 YYDKDF (reference sequence). Here the CDR3 reads CATSRYPLTSGGNQPQHF. In DNA, the CDR3 is TGTGCCACCAGCAGATACCCCCTGACGAGTGGGGGCAATCAGCCCCAGCATTTT.

This chain connects TRBV12-3 or TRBV12-4 to TRBJ1-2, with a possible D match to TRBD1 (6 bases). The CDR3 totals 16 residues. The V gene lost 6 bases and the J gene lost 5 bases, with 22 bases spanning the gap. Written as DNA, the CDR3 is TGTGCCAGCAGCTTGGGCTTCCCGCAGGGGTGGTATGGCTACACCTTC. This translates into CASSLGFPQGWYGYTF.

This clonotype was counted a few times. The genes are TRBV2 and TRBJ1-5; D gene uncertain. CDR3 length: 12 residues. CDR1 SNHLY and CDR2 FYNNEI come from the germline V gene. Trimming left V 8 bases short and J 5 bases short, with 10 bases between. CDR3: CASAGDDQPQHF. For the CDR3, the DNA is TGTGCCAGCGCCGGGGATGATCAGCCCCAGCATTTT.

The V gene is TRBV6-2 or TRBV6-3, the J gene TRBJ2-2; 11 positions agree with TRBD2. The length of the CDR3 is 16 residues. CDR1 and CDR2 (germline): MNHEY, SVGEGT. V dropped 6 bases and J dropped 3; count of bases not matched to a gene: 6. The CDR3 sequence: CASRPSGGRYTGELFF. Here the CDR3 DNA reads TGTGCCAGCAGACCTAGCGGGGGGCGGTACACCGGGGAGCTGTTTTTT.

The chain links TRBV3-1 to TRBJ1-5, with D possibly being TRBD1 (5 bases). V lost 0 bases to trimming and J lost 5 bases, with 5 bases between them. The CDR3 has 13 amino acids. The germline V gene encodes CDR1 LGHDT and CDR2 YNNKEL (reference sequence). The CDR3 spells CASSQDRDQPQHF. The CDR3 DNA follows: TGTGCCAGCAGCCAAGACAGGGATCAGCCCCAGCATTTT. Based on the CDR3 plus reference TRBV3-1 and TRBJ1-5, the full variable domain is DTAVSQTPKYLVTQMGNDKSIKCEQNLGHDTMYWYKQDSKKFLKIMFSYNNKELIINETVPNRFSPKSPDKAHLNLHINSLELGDSAVYFCASSQDRDQPQHFGDGTRLSIL.

The rearrangement joins TRBV10-3 to TRBJ2-2; D is ambiguous. This CDR3 spans 13 amino acids. Between the trimmed V and J ends, which lost 0 bases and 3 bases, there was a span of 2 bases. CDR1 is ENHRY, CDR2 SYGVKD, per germline. For the CDR3, the DNA is TGTGCCATCAGTGAGTCCGACACCGGGGAGCTGTTTTTT. This sequence encodes CAISESDTGELFF.

This clonotype showed up just a few times. The chain employs TRBV5-5 and TRBJ2-2; 8 nucleotides agree with TRBD2. Germline CDR1 SGHKS, CDR2 YYEKEE (reference sequence). The ends lost 0 bases at V and 5 bases at J; junction bases unmatched: 3. The CDR3 has 15 residues. This CDR3 is CASSLDQRGTGELFF. Here the CDR3 DNA reads TGTGCCAGCAGCTTGGATCAGCGGGGGACCGGGGAGCTGTTTTTT.

This clonotype came up many times. V and J are TRBV10-3 and TRBJ2-1; D call uncertain. This CDR3 is built from 15 residues. V shed 1 base and J shed 0 bases, with 7 bases lying between them. Germline V gives CDR1 ENHRY, CDR2 SYGVKD. CDR3 residues: CAISEWRSSYNEQFF. In DNA form, the CDR3 reads TGTGCCATCAGTGAGTGGCGGAGCTCCTACAATGAGCAGTTCTTC.

This clonotype was counted only a few times. This chain uses TRBV5-1 with TRBJ2-3, with a possible D match to TRBD1 (7 bases). The CDR3 consists of 16 residues. Trimming took off 4 bases at V and 3 bases at J, with 18 bases between the two ends. From germline, CDR1 is SGHRS and CDR2 YFSETQ. CDR3: CASSEGPSGGTDTQYF. The CDR3 nucleotides are TGCGCCAGCAGCGAGGGGCCCTCAGGGGGGACAGATACGCAGTATTTT.

This clonotype occurred a few times. This rearrangement joins TRBV4-3 to TRBJ2-7; TRBD1 matches at 7 bases. V dropped 0 bases and J dropped 4; count of bases not matched to a gene: 3. Germline CDR1 and CDR2: LGHNA and YSLEER. This CDR3 comprises 14 residues. CDR3 sequence (DNA): TGCGCCAGCAGCCAAGATCAGACAGGGTACGAGCAGTACTTC. Translation: CASSQDQTGYEQYF.

The chain recombines TRBV20-1 with TRBJ2-2, with a possible D match to TRBD1 (6 bases). V lost 0 bases and J lost 6, with 11 bases in between. Germline V gene sequence: CDR1 DFQATT, CDR2 SNEGSKA (reference sequence). The CDR3 contains 14 residues. The CDR3 region is CSARDGAGAGELFF. The DNA of the CDR3 is TGCAGTGCTAGAGATGGGGCAGGGGCCGGGGAGCTGTTTTTT.

The chain links TRBV18 to TRBJ2-7, with 7 bases fitting TRBD2. Trimming at V came to 1 base and at J to 6 bases, leaving 6 bases not matched to a gene. The CDR3 length is 14 residues. Germline loops: CDR1 KGHSH, CDR2 LQKENI. The CDR3 sequence: CASSPHAGEVEQYF. In nucleotides, the CDR3 is TGTGCCAGCTCACCACACGCGGGAGAGGTCGAGCAGTACTTC. Based on the CDR3 plus reference TRBV18 and TRBJ2-7, the full variable domain is NAGVMQNPRHLVRRRGQEARLRCSPMKGHSHVYWYRQLPEEGLKFMVYLQKENIIDESGMPKERFSAEFPKEGPSILRIQQVVRGDSAAYFCASSPHAGEVEQYFGPGTRLTVT.

The V gene is TRBV5-1, the J gene TRBJ2-1, with 11 bases matching TRBD2. The CDR3 sequence is 16 residues long. CDR1 SGHRS and CDR2 YFSETQ come from the germline V gene. Unmatched junction bases numbered 5, after V lost 2 bases and J lost 4 bases. In DNA, the CDR3 is TGCGCCAGCAGCTTATCGGGACTAGCGGCGTACAATGAGCAGTTCTTC. It specifies CASSLSGLAAYNEQFF.

This clonotype occurred a few times. DNA for the CDR3: TGTGCCAGCAGCTTAGTTGGGGGGGAGTTCTTC. Amino acids: CASSLVGGEFF. The rearrangement uses TRBV7-2 and TRBJ2-1; TRBD2 agrees at 7 bases. Germline-derived CDR1 and CDR2 are SGHTA and FQGNSA. V shed 1 base and J 14 bases; nucleotides not matched to a gene: 2. The CDR3 is made up of 11 amino acids.

As DNA, the CDR3 is TGCAGTGCCCCCCTGGGCCTCACGGGGAGCGCCTATAATTCACCCCTCCACTTT. Translation gives CSAPLGLTGSAYNSPLHF. This chain joins TRBV20-1 and TRBJ1-6; D not certain. From germline, CDR1 is DFQATT and CDR2 SNEGSKA (reference sequence). Trimming shortened V by 6 bases and J by 2 bases, and 23 bases separated the two germline ends. The CDR3 loop spans 18 amino acids.

V gene TRBV27 combines with J gene TRBJ1-2; a possible D gene is TRBD1 (6 bases). V was clipped by 5 bases and J by 13 bases, with 17 bases between them. Germline CDR1 reads MNHEY; CDR2 reads SMNVEV (reference sequence). This CDR3 has 12 residues. The CDR3 protein is CASSHPGGPVTF. The CDR3 region has the DNA TGTGCCAGCAGTCACCCGGGGGGCCCCGTCACCTTC.

There are a few counts of this clonotype. The rearrangement uses TRBV6-1 and TRBJ1-3; D is unclear. Germline lookup yields CDR1 MNHNS and CDR2 SASEGT. CDR3 length: 13 residues. Trimming cost V 7 bases and J 8 bases, with 15 bases left between them. CDR3 protein: CASKAIGWDTIYF. The CDR3 coding sequence is TGTGCCAGCAAAGCGATCGGTTGGGACACCATATATTTT.